Each of the 20 T cell receptor beta chains below was sequenced from the same sample in a study of cytomegalovirus exposure and HLA in healthy donors. The assay was immunoSEQ multiplex PCR, and TCRdb's table has in-frame clones only and misses some. The sample holds about 130,000 clones; 88% are singletons and the top ten take approximately 1.3%. Sequencing input: PBMCs. These receptor sequences come from a man aged 25-45 years in good health and CMV-seronegative.

This chain connects TRBV27 to TRBJ1-5; the match to TRBD1 covers 9 bases. This CDR3 region has 16 residues. Per the germline V gene, CDR1 is MNHEY and CDR2 is SMNVEV (reference sequence). Trimming removed 4 bases from V and 7 bases from J; junction bases left unmatched: 11. CDR3 bases: TGTGCCAGCAGTTCGGACAGGGGCCAGCTTAGACAGCCCCAGCATTTT. It codes for CASSSDRGQLRQPQHF.

The gene calls are TRBV5-1 and TRBJ1-1; D is unclear. Germline V gives CDR1 SGHRS, CDR2 YFSETQ. CDR3 length: 16 amino acids. With 0 bases removed from V and 4 bases from J, the gap between germline ends came to 16 bases. The CDR3 nucleotides are TGCGCCAGCAGCTTGGGCGGGCAGAATTCTGCCACTGAAGCTTTCTTT. This gives the protein CASSLGGQNSATEAFF.

V and J are TRBV10-3 and TRBJ2-5, with 8 nucleotides matching TRBD2. V gave up 10 bases and J gave up 4 bases; unmatched junction bases: 5. The CDR3 contains 12 residues. Germline CDR1 reads ENHRY; CDR2 reads SYGVKD. The CDR3 sequence is CATSLAGETQYF. CDR3 DNA sequence: TGTGCCACCTCCCTAGCGGGAGAGACCCAGTACTTC.

The J gene is TRBJ2-7, the V gene TRBV4-1; TRBD1 aligns across 7 bases. Unmatched junction bases numbered 13, after V lost 4 bases and J lost 4 bases. This CDR3 region has 16 residues. Looked up from germline, CDR1 is MGHRA and CDR2 is YSYEKL. The CDR3 here is CASSPPGGGRVYEQYF. The CDR3 DNA is TGCGCCAGCAGCCCCCCAGGGGGTGGACGGGTTTACGAGCAGTACTTC.

The chain joins TRBV4-1 to TRBJ2-7, with D unresolved. Germline-derived CDR1 and CDR2 are MGHRA and YSYEKL. The ends were cut back, 1 base at V and 4 bases at J, with 8 bases in the middle. The CDR3 is made up of 13 amino acids. CDR3 region: CASSQGVLYEQYF. DNA for the CDR3: TGCGCCAGCAGCCAAGGTGTGTTATACGAGCAGTACTTC.

The V and J genes are TRBV20-1 and TRBJ2-5; TRBD2 might be the D (5 bases). The CDR3 totals 11 residues. Trimming took 7 bases from V and 4 from J, leaving 10 bases between them. Germline assignment: CDR1 DFQATT and CDR2 SNEGSKA (reference sequence). The CDR3 loop is CSVRAGETQYF. The CDR3 DNA reads as TGCAGTGTACGGGCGGGAGAGACCCAGTACTTC.

This clone was counted a single time. For the CDR3, the DNA is TGTGCCAGCAGCCCCCGGACTAGCGGAACCTACGAGCAGTACTTC. It encodes CASSPRTSGTYEQYF. The chain is built from TRBV7-9 and TRBJ2-7, with 10 bases matching TRBD2. The junction had 6 bases not matched to a gene; V was cut back by 5 bases and J by 2 bases. CDR1 SEHNR and CDR2 FQNEAQ come from the germline V gene (reference sequence). CDR3 size: 15 residues.

This chain's CDR3 is CASSLSGNLYEQYF. The CDR3 DNA follows: TGCGCCAGCAGCTTGTCAGGGAACCTATACGAGCAGTACTTC. The chain employs TRBV5-1 and TRBJ2-5; possibly TRBD1 for D (5 bases). The closer fit of TRBJ2-7 to the DNA end suggests the J call may be wrong. Looked up from germline, CDR1 is SGHRS and CDR2 is YFSETQ. The CDR3 has 14 amino acids.

The genes are TRBV19 and TRBJ1-5, with 7 bases identical to TRBD1. The germline V gene has CDR1 LNHDA and CDR2 SQIVND (reference sequence). The trim removed 2 bases at V and 4 bases at J, leaving 5 bases unmatched. This CDR3 has 15 residues. CDR3 region: CASSITRQGNQPQHF. The CDR3 nucleotides read TGTGCCAGTAGTATAACCCGACAGGGAAATCAGCCCCAGCATTTT.

This clone was recorded a few times. The chain couples TRBV6-4 to TRBJ2-1; 14 bases align to TRBD2. The CDR3 extends over 14 amino acids. V lost 2 bases, J lost 9 bases, and 0 bases stayed unmatched. Germline V lookup: CDR1 MRHNA, CDR2 SNTAGT. The CDR3 is CASSDGLAGGEQFF. In nucleotides, the CDR3 is TGTGCCAGCAGTGACGGACTAGCGGGAGGTGAGCAGTTCTTC.

For the CDR3, the DNA is TGTGCCAGCAGTGGCCGGGACAGGGGGTCTGGCTACACCTTC. Translated, it gives CASSGRDRGSGYTF. This chain links TRBV6-6 with TRBJ1-2, with 11 bases fitting TRBD1. The trim removed 5 bases at V and 7 bases at J, leaving 6 bases unmatched. In germline, CDR1 is MNHNY, CDR2 SVGAGI (reference sequence). The CDR3 totals 14 residues.

This sequence joins TRBV5-1 and TRBJ2-1; 14 nucleotides match TRBD2. This CDR3 region has 15 residues. Germline CDR1 SGHRS, CDR2 YFSETQ. With 1 base clipped from V and 9 bases from J, the junction kept 3 bases outside the gene matches. CDR3 in DNA: TGCGCCAGCAGCTTGTCGACTAGCGGGAGGGGTGAGCAGTTCTTC. Encoded protein: CASSLSTSGRGEQFF.

V gene TRBV29-1 combines with J gene TRBJ1-1; D gene uncertain. There are 12 residues in the CDR3. V was clipped by 4 bases and J by 7 bases, with 13 bases between them. Germline CDR1 reads SQVTM; CDR2 reads ANQGSEA. The CDR3: CSVGRVDIEAFF. The CDR3 nucleotides read TGCAGCGTTGGGAGGGTTGATATTGAAGCTTTCTTT.

This chain joins TRBV5-1 and TRBJ2-5, with 10 bases identical to TRBD2. After removal of 0 bases from V and 4 bases from J, the junction contained 6 bases not matched to a gene. This CDR3 spans 16 amino acids. Germline V lookup: CDR1 SGHRS, CDR2 YFSETQ. CDR3 DNA sequence: TGCGCCAGCAGCTTGGGTCTAGCGGGAGTTAGAGAGACCCAGTACTTC. It specifies CASSLGLAGVRETQYF.

The chain has TRBV13 and TRBJ2-3; TRBD1 matches 7 bases. V was pared by 3 bases and J by 2 bases, with 5 bases of the junction left unmatched. This CDR3 is built from 15 residues. Germline V lookup: CDR1 PRHDT, CDR2 FYEKMQ (reference sequence). CDR3 sequence: CASSLWDRATDTQYF. CDR3 bases: TGTGCCAGCAGCTTGTGGGACAGAGCCACAGATACGCAGTATTTT. The full variable domain, its missing parts supplied by reference TRBV13 and TRBJ2-3, is AAGVIQSPRHLIKEKRETATLKCYPIPRHDTVYWYQQGPGQDPQFLISFYEKMQSDKGSIPDRFSAQQFSDYHSELNMSSLELGDSALYFCASSLWDRATDTQYFGPGTRLTVL.

This clone occurred a few times. The chain links TRBV5-5 to TRBJ1-3; unclear D gene. Between the trimmed V and J ends, which lost 0 bases and 0 bases, there was a span of 10 bases. There are 16 residues in the CDR3. The germline gives CDR1 SGHKS, CDR2 YYEKEE (reference sequence). The CDR3 region has the DNA TGTGCCAGCAGCTTGGAGGGAGTCCACTCTGGAAACACCATATATTTT. Amino acid sequence: CASSLEGVHSGNTIYF.

This chain links TRBV6-5 with TRBJ2-1; TRBD2 might be the D (6 bases). CDR1 is MNHEY, CDR2 SVGAGI, per germline. The ends were cut back, 8 bases at V and 7 bases at J, with 18 bases in the middle. There are 14 residues in the CDR3. The CDR3 loop reads CASRGTQIINEQFF. CDR3 in DNA: TGTGCCAGCCGAGGGACTCAGATAATTAATGAGCAGTTCTTC.

This chain links TRBV25-1 with TRBJ1-4; D is perhaps TRBD1 (5 bases). This CDR3 contains 14 residues. V was shortened by 4 bases and J by 7 bases, with 13 bases between the two germline ends. Germline lookup yields CDR1 MGHDK and CDR2 SYGVNS. CDR3 coding DNA: TGTGCCAGCAGTGTGCGGGGACCTTCTGAAAAACTGTTTTTT. Translated, it gives CASSVRGPSEKLFF.

The chain joins TRBV19 to TRBJ1-2, with D hard to call. The germline gives CDR1 LNHDA, CDR2 SQIVND (reference sequence). The germline V and J ends were trimmed by 6 bases and 7 bases, with 21 bases remaining between them. This CDR3 contains 15 residues. DNA of the CDR3: TGTGCCAGTAGACCGGGAAACCTTCTATTGAGTGGCTACACCTTC. This gives the protein CASRPGNLLLSGYTF.

The chain carries TRBV6-5 and TRBJ2-5, with 7 bases matching TRBD2. The CDR3 sequence is 12 residues long. V was pared by 6 bases and J by 4 bases, with 2 bases of the junction left unmatched. Germline-derived CDR1 and CDR2 are MNHEY and SVGAGI. CDR3 sequence: CASRGLGETQYF. The CDR3 DNA is TGTGCCAGCAGAGGACTAGGAGAGACCCAGTACTTC.